These 14 T cell receptor beta chains were sequenced from one sample in a study of cytomegalovirus exposure and HLA in healthy donors. Sequenced by immunoSEQ multiplex PCR; TCRdb stores in-frame clones only, minus some. The sample has around 150,000 clones, less than 90% seen once. Sequences were obtained from PBMCs. Every receptor here comes from a woman aged 18-29 years in good health and CMV-seronegative.

V is TRBV7-9 and J is TRBJ1-2; TRBD1 matches at 9 bases. V lost 4 bases to trimming and J lost 5 bases; unmatched junction nucleotides: 11. CDR3 size: 16 residues. Germline V CDR1 and CDR2: SEHNR, FQNEAQ (reference sequence). DNA of the CDR3: TGTGCCAGCAGCTGGGGCCAAACAGGGGGCACTTATGGCTACACCTTC. Protein sequence: CASSWGQTGGTYGYTF.

The J gene is TRBJ2-5, the V gene TRBV29-1, with 8 bases lining up with TRBD1. CDR1 SQVTM and CDR2 ANQGSEA come from the germline V gene. The CDR3 extends over 18 amino acids. V trimming: 3 bases; J trimming: 3 bases; junction bases outside the gene matches: 18. The DNA for the CDR3 is TGCAGCGTTGAGGTCCCCTTCGAGGACAGGGAAAGCGAAGAGACCCAGTACTTC. It specifies CSVEVPFEDRESEETQYF.

This chain uses TRBV5-4 with TRBJ1-2, with D tentatively TRBD1 (6 bases). Germline CDR1 SGHNT, CDR2 YYREEE (reference sequence). The CDR3 has 16 residues. The V gene lost 4 bases and the J gene lost 3 bases, with 19 bases spanning the gap. The DNA for the CDR3 is TGTGCCAGCAGCCTAAAAAACAGGGTTGTAGACTATGGCTACACCTTC. This gives the protein CASSLKNRVVDYGYTF.

The chain couples TRBV10-3 to TRBJ1-1; 9 bases fit TRBD1. The CDR3 is 14 amino acids. Germline V lookup: CDR1 ENHRY, CDR2 SYGVKD. J was trimmed by 6 bases and V by 6 bases; bases with no gene match: 8. CDR3 DNA: TGTGCCATCAGACCTCCGGGACAGGGCCCTGAAGCTTTCTTT. Translation gives CAIRPPGQGPEAFF.

CDR3 sequence reads: CAILRTGSYEQYF. The CDR3, as DNA: TGTGCCATCCTCCGGACAGGGTCGTACGAGCAGTACTTC. The genes are TRBV10-3 and TRBJ2-7; 8 bases match TRBD1. Germline CDR1 and CDR2: ENHRY and SYGVKD. The CDR3 extends over 13 amino acids. With 8 bases clipped from V and 4 bases from J, the junction kept 7 bases outside the gene matches.

The table lists this clone with a count of one. This CDR3 reads CASSLDRGPTDTQYF. DNA for the CDR3: TGTGCCAGCAGCTTGGACAGGGGACCCACAGATACGCAGTATTTT. The rearrangement joins TRBV5-6 to TRBJ2-3, with 7 bases matching TRBD1. This CDR3 region has 15 residues. Germline V gene lookup returns CDR1 SGHDT and CDR2 YYEEEE. J lost 2 bases, V lost 0 bases, and 3 bases had no gene match.

The chain couples TRBV15 to TRBJ2-7, with TRBD2 identical over 11 bases. The CDR3 totals 14 residues. Germline-derived CDR1 and CDR2 are LNHNV and YYDKDF (reference sequence). V gave up 0 bases and J gave up 10 bases; unmatched junction bases: 5. Written as DNA, the CDR3 is TGTGCCACCAGCAGAGAGGGTAGCGGGAGGGATCAGTACTTC. Amino acids: CATSREGSGRDQYF.

The gene calls are TRBV2 and TRBJ2-2; TRBD1 matches 7 bases. The V and J ends lost 3 bases and 6 bases, in that order; junction bases with no gene match: 10. This CDR3 region has 16 residues. CDR1 is SNHLY and CDR2 is FYNNEI in the germline V gene. CDR3 sequence: CASSDRQGGFAGELFF. CDR3 DNA sequence: TGTGCCAGCAGTGACAGACAGGGTGGGTTCGCCGGGGAGCTGTTTTTT.

The chain couples TRBV4-1 to TRBJ2-1; D call uncertain. CDR1 and CDR2 (germline): MGHRA, YSYEKL. The CDR3 loop spans 11 amino acids. V was cut by 2 bases and J by 10 bases, with 6 bases left in between. The DNA of the CDR3 is TGCGCCAGCAGCCAATACCAGGAGCAGTTCTTC. Translation: CASSQYQEQFF.

The table lists this clone with a count of one. The chain joins TRBV10-3 to TRBJ2-3; tentatively, D is TRBD2 (7 bases). The germline V gene encodes CDR1 ENHRY and CDR2 SYGVKD. V was trimmed by 5 bases and J by 0 bases, leaving 12 bases between them. CDR3 length equals 15 residues. In DNA, the CDR3 is TGTGCCATCAGTATAAGCGGGACAAGCACAGATACGCAGTATTTT. Translating it yields CAISISGTSTDTQYF.

The chain combines TRBV25-1 with TRBJ2-5, with 11 nucleotides matching TRBD2. There are 16 residues in the CDR3. The junction had 10 bases not matched to a gene; V was cut back by 3 bases and J by 7 bases. Per germline, CDR1 MGHDK and CDR2 SYGVNS. The CDR3 coding sequence is TGTGCCAGCAGTGATAGCGGGGGGGCTAAGAGAGGGACCCAGTACTTC. Amino acid sequence: CASSDSGGAKRGTQYF. The whole variable domain, filled in from reference TRBV25-1 and TRBJ2-5, reads EADIYQTPRYLVIGTGKKITLECSQTMGHDKMYWYQQDPGMELHLIHYSYGVNSTEKGDLSSESTVSRIRTEHFPLTLESARPSHTSQYLCASSDSGGAKRGTQYFGPGTRLLVL.

The J gene is TRBJ1-1, the V gene TRBV4-2; D is perhaps TRBD1 (5 bases). V was shortened by 3 bases and J by 5 bases, with 10 bases between the two germline ends. CDR1 LGHNA and CDR2 YNFKEQ come from the germline V gene. CDR3 length equals 13 residues. The CDR3 sequence: CASSQGGSTEAFF. CDR3 bases: TGTGCCAGCAGCCAGGGGGGGTCAACTGAAGCTTTCTTT.

The rearrangement uses TRBV2 and TRBJ2-7; maybe TRBD1 (7 bases). CDR3 length: 16 amino acids. Between the trimmed V and J ends, which lost 7 bases and 3 bases, there was a span of 22 bases. CDR1 SNHLY and CDR2 FYNNEI come from the germline V gene. The CDR3 sequence is CASTGGSETGDYEQYF. DNA of the CDR3: TGTGCCAGCACAGGGGGGTCTGAGACAGGAGACTACGAGCAGTACTTC.

The V call is TRBV30, the J call TRBJ2-1; D remains ambiguous. V was clipped by 5 bases and J by 0 bases, with 14 bases between them. This CDR3 comprises 15 residues. CDR1 is GTSNPN, CDR2 SVGIG, per germline (reference sequence). The CDR3 sequence: CAWDPPDTSYNEQFF. The CDR3 region has the DNA TGTGCCTGGGACCCTCCCGACACCTCCTACAATGAGCAGTTCTTC.